Given below is one T cell receptor (beta chain) in context. One junction end does not reproduce the germline sequence, and a read error may be involved. This entry belongs to a study of blood T cells in healthy people across ages. Per germline, CDR1 MGHRA and CDR2 YSYEKL. The CDR3 totals 15 residues. With a J-beta primer mix and a sample-barcoded 5' primer, a second PCR ran about 7 to 12 cycles. Each CDR3 protein is one row after TCRdb ran MiXCR on the 5' RACE reads. This repertoire shows 600,000 to 900,000 distinct CDR3 sequences, 20% to 30% found once; its top ten account for around 2.9%. The same data also contributed to another study, on T cells of mothers and their children.

The rearrangement uses TRBV4-1 and TRBJ2-7; TRBD2 matches 7 bases. The J call may be wrong; the DNA end is better matched by TRBJ2-5. The source is a boy younger than 18 in good health. The sample was blood. Here the CDR3 reads CAGSLRTSGQETQYF. The CDR3 DNA reads as TGCGCCGGCAGCCTTCGGACTAGTGGACAAGAGACCCAGTACTTC.